This is a list of T cell receptor beta chains from one sample in a study of blood T cell repertoires in COVID-19. Generated by immunoSEQ multiplex PCR, the TCRdb table keeps only in-frame clones and is missing some. The profile shows a few hundred thousand clones, about 92% of them singletons. Sequences were obtained from PBMCs or T cells enriched from blood (not recorded which). These receptors originate from a woman in her twenties or thirties who had recovered from COVID-19. Both conserved end residues are part of each CDR3. The D gene is left open where the match is weak. For some rows the clone size is stated as once, few or many, or as a class when expanded; others skip it.

TRBV28	TRBJ1-2	15	NA	NA	TGTGCCAGCAGTCCCTCAGGGAGGTGGAGGTATGGCTACACCTTC	CASSPSGRWRYGYTF
TRBV18	TRBJ1-2	13	TRBD1	NA	TGTGCCAGCTCATCTGGACAGGGGGATGGCTACACCTTC	CASSSGQGDGYTF
TRBV6-2/TRBV6-3	TRBJ2-1	12	NA	NA	TGTGCCAGCAGTTACTTTCCAGGAGAGCAGTTCTTC	CASSYFPGEQFF
TRBV12-3/TRBV12-4	TRBJ1-2	12	NA	NA	TGTGCCAGCAGGAGTGAGAGCCTTGTCTACACCTTC	CASRSESLVYTF
TRBV19	TRBJ2-1	21	TRBD2	NA	TGTGCCAGTAGTCCCAGGCTCAGCGGGAGGGGCCCGTCTCCCTCTTACAATGAGCAGTTCTTC	CASSPRLSGRGPSPSYNEQFF
TRBV4-2	TRBJ1-1	14	TRBD1	NA	TGTGCCAGCAGCCAGACTCCTGCGGGACAGGGTGTCTTCTTT	CASSQTPAGQGVFF
TRBV4-3	TRBJ2-7	14	NA	NA	TGCGCCAGCAGCCAAGAGCGGGCGTTATACGAGCAGTACTTC	CASSQERALYEQYF
TRBV24-1	TRBJ1-2	15	NA	NA	TGTGCCACCAGTGAGTCCTCGGCGGGGAACTATGGCTACACCTTC	CATSESSAGNYGYTF
TRBV5-6	TRBJ1-3	14	NA	NA	TGTGCCAGCAGCTTGGCGGGCTCTGGAAACACCATATATTTT	CASSLAGSGNTIYF
TRBV5-3	TRBJ2-2	16	NA	NA	TGTGCCAGAAGCTTGGCCATGGCGGAGGGCGCCGGGGAGCTGTTTTTT	CARSLAMAEGAGELFF
TRBV27	TRBJ2-7	15	TRBD1	NA	TGTGCCAGCAGTCCGTCCGGGACAGGGACCTACGAGCAGTACTTC	CASSPSGTGTYEQYF
TRBV19	TRBJ2-1	13	TRBD2	NA	TGTGCCAGTAGTCTCGGGGTAGCGGGGGGTCAGTTCTTC	CASSLGVAGGQFF
TRBV19	TRBJ1-5	14	NA	NA	TGTGCCAGTAGTATGGCCGTGGGCAATCAGCCCCAGCATTTT	CASSMAVGNQPQHF
TRBV28	TRBJ2-3	17	TRBD1	once	TGTGCCAGCAGTTTCCGCGGGACAGGATCTCACGCGAATACGCAGTATTTT	CASSFRGTGSHANTQYF
TRBV19	TRBJ2-7	15	TRBD2	NA	TGTGCCAGTAGTATAGGGCTAGCGGGGGCCTACGAGCAGTACTTC	CASSIGLAGAYEQYF
TRBV5-4	TRBJ2-5	15	TRBD1	NA	TGTGCCAGCAGCTTGGGGGACAGGCGGGGAGAGACCCAGTACTTC	CASSLGDRRGETQYF